Listed here are 23 T cell receptor beta chains from one sample, sequenced in a study of T cells after posttransplantation cyclophosphamide. Control samples came 1 year after myeloablative marrow transplants with methotrexate plus calcineurin inhibitor. Method: immunoSEQ multiplex PCR; TCRdb's copy keeps in-frame clones and lacks some. The repertoire includes 9,500 to 10,000 clones, approximately 87% of them detected once, and around a quarter sits in the top ten. The sample consisted of PBMCs, taken after an allogeneic stem cell transplant with a calcineurin inhibitor and methotrexate. The source is a young adult male patient who received an allogeneic stem cell transplant from an unrelated donor, was CMV-positive, and had no GVHD. A share of the T cells may be of graft donor origin.

The rearrangement joins TRBV7-9 to TRBJ1-4; D is unclear. Between the trimmed V and J ends, which lost 0 bases and 5 bases, there was a span of 7 bases. Germline V gene sequence: CDR1 SEHNR, CDR2 FQNEAQ (reference sequence). CDR3 length equals 14 residues. The CDR3, as DNA: TGTGCCAGCAGCTTAGCGCGTAGAAATGAAAAACTGTTTTTT. Its protein is CASSLARRNEKLFF.

This clone was found once. The chain uses TRBV7-9 and TRBJ1-2; TRBD1 is a possible D gene (6 bases). Looked up from germline, CDR1 is SEHNR and CDR2 is FQNEAQ (reference sequence). The CDR3 loop spans 15 amino acids. The V gene lost 0 bases and the J gene lost 7 bases, with 15 bases spanning the gap. The DNA of the CDR3 is TGTGCCAGCAGCTTAGCTGGGACACCCGAGGGTGGCTACACCTTC. Translation gives CASSLAGTPEGGYTF.

The chain recombines TRBV2 with TRBJ2-2; D unresolved. Germline values: CDR1 SNHLY, CDR2 FYNNEI. The CDR3 extends over 14 amino acids. Trimming took off 6 bases at V and 2 bases at J, with 10 bases between the two ends. CDR3 amino acids: CASRLLLNTGELFF. The CDR3 DNA follows: TGTGCCAGCAGACTACTGTTAAACACCGGGGAGCTGTTTTTT.

The chain has TRBV7-2 and TRBJ1-2; TRBD1 matches 8 bases. Germline CDR1 is SGHTA and CDR2 is FQGNSA. The CDR3 extends over 13 amino acids. The J segment lost 8 bases and the V segment lost 5 bases, leaving 7 bases of the junction unmatched. CDR3 sequence reads: CASSPDRAHGYTF. CDR3 sequence (DNA): TGTGCCAGCAGCCCGGACAGGGCTCACGGCTACACCTTC.

The V and J genes are TRBV5-1 and TRBJ1-4; D gene uncertain. Per germline, CDR1 SGHRS and CDR2 YFSETQ. There are 13 residues in the CDR3. V was shortened by 0 bases and J by 7 bases, with 7 bases between the two germline ends. The CDR3 reads CASSLGAFEKLFF. The CDR3, as DNA: TGCGCCAGCAGCTTGGGGGCGTTTGAAAAACTGTTTTTT.

In DNA, the CDR3 is TGTGCCAGTAGTTTCCTCCGGGGTGAGCAGTTCTTC. Translation: CASSFLRGEQFF. The V call is TRBV19, the J call TRBJ2-1; D might be TRBD2 (5 bases). Deletions cut 5 bases from V and 9 bases from J, with 11 bases between. From germline, CDR1 is LNHDA and CDR2 SQIVND (reference sequence). The CDR3 runs to 12 residues.

The chain combines TRBV4-3 with TRBJ2-1, with 9 bases aligning to TRBD2. Per the germline V gene, CDR1 is LGHNA and CDR2 is YSLEER. The V segment lost 6 bases and the J segment 10 bases; nucleotides outside the gene matches: 7. The CDR3 loop spans 13 amino acids. The CDR3 sequence: CASRLGLAGEQFF. The DNA for the CDR3 is TGCGCCAGCAGACTTGGGCTAGCGGGAGAGCAGTTCTTC.

The chain is built from TRBV18 and TRBJ1-4; no definite D call. Germline V gene data show CDR1 as KGHSH and CDR2 as LQKENI. Trimming shortened V by 1 base and J by 5 bases, and 5 bases separated the two germline ends. The CDR3 runs 13 residues. The CDR3, as DNA: TGTGCCAGCTCACCACGCCTAAATGAAAAACTGTTTTTT. The encoded protein is CASSPRLNEKLFF.

The CDR3 bases are TGTGCCAGCAGTTTTGGCGGGACCGGGAATGAGCAGTTCTTC. Its protein is CASSFGGTGNEQFF. The genes are TRBV27 and TRBJ2-1; D is possibly TRBD2 (6 bases). There are 14 residues in the CDR3. Trimming shortened V by 3 bases and J by 7 bases, and 13 bases separated the two germline ends. The germline V gene encodes CDR1 MNHEY and CDR2 SMNVEV (reference sequence).

The V gene is TRBV30, the J gene TRBJ1-1, with 9 bases identical to TRBD1. Germline V gene data show CDR1 as GTSNPN and CDR2 as SVGIG (reference sequence). The CDR3 has 15 amino acids. The junction had 10 bases not matched to a gene; V was cut back by 4 bases and J by 4 bases. CDR3 loop: CAWTRTGERRTEAFF. The CDR3 bases are TGTGCCTGGACCCGGACAGGGGAGCGGCGCACTGAAGCTTTCTTT. Based on the CDR3 plus reference TRBV30 and TRBJ1-1, the full variable domain is SQTIHQWPATLVQPVGSPLSLECTVEGTSNPNLYWYRQAAGRGLQLLFYSVGIGQISSEVPQNLSASRPQDRQFILSSKKLLLSDSGFYLCAWTRTGERRTEAFFGQGTRLTVV.

V is TRBV4-3 and J is TRBJ2-4; possible D gene TRBD2, 5 bases. Germline V gene lookup returns CDR1 LGHNA and CDR2 YSLEER. Trimming pared 0 bases from V and 1 base from J, leaving 10 bases between. The CDR3 sequence is 16 residues long. CDR3 sequence: CASSQELWEAKNIQYF. The CDR3 coding sequence is TGCGCCAGCAGCCAAGAATTATGGGAGGCCAAAAACATTCAGTACTTC.

This chain uses TRBV18 with TRBJ1-3; no firm D call. Per germline, CDR1 KGHSH and CDR2 LQKENI. V was pared by 5 bases and J by 4 bases, with 12 bases between. The CDR3 sequence is 14 residues long. In DNA form, the CDR3 reads TGTGCCAGCTCATCTAGGACGGGGGGAAACACCATATATTTT. The encoded protein is CASSSRTGGNTIYF.

The V gene is TRBV10-3, the J gene TRBJ2-7, with D possibly matching TRBD2 (6 bases). This CDR3 has 12 amino acids. V was pared by 2 bases and J by 5 bases, with 7 bases between. CDR1 and CDR2 (germline): ENHRY, SYGVKD. CDR3 nucleotide sequence: TGTGCCATCAGTGAGGGGGGGAACGAGCAGTACGTC. Translating it yields CAISEGGNEQYV.

This chain joins TRBV5-6 and TRBJ2-5, with TRBD2 identical over 9 bases. Per the germline V gene, CDR1 is SGHDT and CDR2 is YYEEEE. The CDR3 runs to 17 residues. The V segment lost 4 bases and the J segment 3 bases; nucleotides outside the gene matches: 13. The chain's CDR3 is CASSTLGGGRAKETQYF. The CDR3 DNA is TGTGCCAGCAGCACGTTGGGGGGCGGGAGGGCCAAAGAGACCCAGTACTTC. Supplemented by reference TRBV5-6 and TRBJ2-5, the full variable domain reads DAGVTQSPTHLIKTRGQQVTLRCSPKSGHDTVSWYQQALGQGPQFIFQYYEEEERQRGNFPDRFSGHQFPNYSSELNVNALLLGDSALYLCASSTLGGGRAKETQYFGPGTRLLVL.

The chain couples TRBV27 to TRBJ1-2, with D perhaps TRBD1 (6 bases). V lost 11 bases to trimming and J lost 6 bases, with 16 bases between them. This CDR3 is 12 amino acids long. CDR1 and CDR2 (germline): MNHEY, SMNVEV (reference sequence). CDR3 region: CAEGGEAHGYTF. The CDR3 DNA sequence: TGTGCCGAGGGGGGGGAAGCCCATGGCTACACCTTC.

The chain employs TRBV28 and TRBJ2-7, with 9 bases lining up with TRBD2. This CDR3 is built from 13 residues. Germline lookup yields CDR1 MDHEN and CDR2 SYDVKM. J was trimmed by 5 bases and V by 2 bases; bases with no gene match: 1. CDR3 DNA sequence: TGTGCCAGCAGTTTAGTAGCGGGGGACGAGCAGTACGTC. Translated, it gives CASSLVAGDEQYV.

V gene TRBV10-3 combines with J gene TRBJ2-2; 12 bases match TRBD1. CDR1 is ENHRY and CDR2 is SYGVKD in the germline V gene. V gave up 5 bases and J gave up 4 bases; unmatched junction bases: 11. There are 18 residues in the CDR3. In DNA, the CDR3 is TGTGCCATCAGTCGGGCCGGGACAGGGGGCGCCGGCACCGGGGAGCTGTTTTTT. Translating gives CAISRAGTGGAGTGELFF.

V is TRBV5-4 and J is TRBJ1-1, with D tentatively TRBD1 (6 bases). CDR3 length equals 14 residues. Germline lookup yields CDR1 SGHNT and CDR2 YYREEE (reference sequence). V was pared by 1 base and J by 4 bases, with 11 bases between. The CDR3 nucleotides are TGTGCCAGCAGCTTGCAGGGGCGGACCACTGAAGCTTTCTTT. Translating it yields CASSLQGRTTEAFF.

This chain links TRBV5-4 with TRBJ1-2, with D perhaps TRBD1 (5 bases). Looked up from germline, CDR1 is SGHNT and CDR2 is YYREEE (reference sequence). V lost 0 bases and J 0 bases, leaving 12 bases between the germline ends. The CDR3 has 16 amino acids. The DNA of the CDR3 is TGTGCCAGCAGCTTGGGCAGGGTTTTTCCTAACTATGGCTACACCTTC. Its protein is CASSLGRVFPNYGYTF.

V usage is TRBV7-3 and J usage is TRBJ1-1, with 9 bases matching TRBD1. Per germline, CDR1 SGHTA and CDR2 FQGTGA. Germline trimming cut 1 base from V and 3 bases from J; bases unmatched to any gene: 6. The length of the CDR3 is 16 residues. The CDR3 is CASSLNSQGADTEAFF. DNA of the CDR3: TGTGCCAGCAGCTTAAATTCACAGGGGGCCGACACTGAAGCTTTCTTT.

The chain combines TRBV7-9 with TRBJ2-1, with TRBD2 matching over 8 bases. Germline V gene data show CDR1 as SEHNR and CDR2 as FQNEAQ (reference sequence). The CDR3 has 15 amino acids. V trimming: 0 bases; J trimming: 8 bases; junction bases outside the gene matches: 6. CDR3 region: CASSLASGISHEQFF. CDR3 coding DNA: TGTGCCAGCAGCTTAGCTAGCGGGATATCCCATGAGCAGTTCTTC.

The chain has TRBV19 and TRBJ2-5; 8 nucleotides align to TRBD2. The CDR3 loop spans 11 amino acids. CDR1 and CDR2 (germline): LNHDA, SQIVND (reference sequence). The CDR3 DNA is TGTGCTTCCGGGGGGGCGGAGACCCAGTACTTC. It encodes CASGGAETQYF.

This chain uses TRBV27 with TRBJ2-1; D is unclear. V was pared by 5 bases and J by 6 bases, with 8 bases between. The CDR3 length is 12 residues. Germline lookup yields CDR1 MNHEY and CDR2 SMNVEV (reference sequence). As DNA, the CDR3 is TGTGCCAGCAGTGGGCTAAGCAATGAGCAGTTCTTC. It is translated as CASSGLSNEQFF.